The rows below give T cell receptor beta chains drawn from one sample of a study of shared clonotypes between healthy human individuals. TCRdb keeps only in-frame clones here, not all; method: immunoSEQ multiplex PCR. The sample records approximately 1.5 million clones, 95% to 99% being singletons. Material for sequencing was naive CD4+ T cells sorted from blood. The receptors shown here come from a man younger than 40 in good health. Each CDR3 is given with its conserved first and last residue. The order of the fields is CDR3 protein, J gene, V gene, CDR3 length, clone size. The size field is filled for only some rows; it gives once, few, many or a size class.

CASSLQSGDETQYF | TRBJ2-5 | TRBV5-1 | 14 | NA
CSVVVAGEGEQFF | TRBJ2-1 | TRBV29-1 | 13 | NA
CASSQDRTRNTEAFF | TRBJ1-1 | TRBV4-1 | 15 | NA
CASSLRTGDYEQYF | TRBJ2-7 | TRBV5-1 | 14 | once
CSGEGGYTF | TRBJ1-2 | TRBV20-1 | 9 | once
CASSLEGGAEAFF | TRBJ1-1 | TRBV5-4 | 13 | NA
CAIGTGQDINQPQHF | TRBJ1-5 | TRBV10-3 | 15 | NA
CASSSQGNYGYTF | TRBJ1-2 | TRBV27 | 13 | NA
CASSKKETGELFF | TRBJ2-2 | TRBV7-8 | 13 | NA
CASSPGTETYEQYF | TRBJ2-7 | TRBV18 | 14 | once
CASSVGLTSGQLVSYNEQFF | TRBJ2-1 | TRBV9 | 20 | NA
CASSLELAGFYEQYF | TRBJ2-7 | TRBV5-1 | 15 | once
CASSGNNEQFF | TRBJ2-1 | TRBV2 | 11 | NA
CASSPAGKYEQYF | TRBJ2-7 | TRBV7-9 | 13 | NA
CASSYSSDNLGVEQYF | TRBJ2-7 | TRBV6-5 | 16 | NA
CASSLGGYTDTQYF | TRBJ2-3 | TRBV5-6 | 14 | NA
CASTEARGFTEAFF | TRBJ1-1 | TRBV2 | 14 | NA
CASGPNPQGPEQYF | TRBJ2-7 | TRBV19 | 14 | once
CASSLLAGGTGELFF | TRBJ2-2 | TRBV7-6 | 15 | NA
CASSLAQGAGTFF | TRBJ1-1 | TRBV7-2 | 13 | NA
CAFWTALAKNIQYF | TRBJ2-4 | TRBV5-4 | 14 | NA
CASSWLTVPSTDTQYF | TRBJ2-3 | TRBV7-2 | 16 | NA
CASSSQLASQQYF | TRBJ2-7 | TRBV7-3 | 13 | NA
CASSISAETRRYF | TRBJ2-4 | TRBV19 | 13 | NA
CSAQRTEETQYF | TRBJ2-5 | TRBV29-1 | 12 | once
CASSENANTGELFF | TRBJ2-2 | TRBV25-1 | 14 | NA
CSVAPMTGGADTQYF | TRBJ2-3 | TRBV29-1 | 15 | NA
CASSPRQGFNEQFF | TRBJ2-1 | TRBV28 | 14 | NA
CASSLVGTQYF | TRBJ2-3 | TRBV11-2 | 11 | NA
CASSQQLQGPSYGYTF | TRBJ1-2 | TRBV5-4 | 16 | NA
CASSRDRGEKETQYF | TRBJ2-5 | TRBV5-4 | 15 | NA
CASSFGGLNEKLFF | TRBJ1-4 | TRBV28 | 14 | NA
CASRMTQTNEKLFF | TRBJ1-4 | TRBV6-6 | 14 | NA
CASNDRNVQETQYF | TRBJ2-5 | TRBV5-4 | 14 | NA
CASSPRRTGLFEKLFF | TRBJ1-4 | TRBV18 | 16 | NA
CASVRDSPTDTQYF | TRBJ2-3 | TRBV18 | 14 | NA
CASSRDGVPVNTIYF | TRBJ1-3 | TRBV7-2 | 15 | NA
CASSVGGTSHNEQFF | TRBJ2-1 | TRBV9 | 15 | NA
CASSHRGVRSQETQYF | TRBJ2-5 | TRBV11-2 | 16 | NA
CASSYRASGNTEAFF | TRBJ1-1 | TRBV5-1 | 15 | NA
CATSLTRSSGGTDTQYF | TRBJ2-3 | TRBV15 | 17 | NA
CASSLDWEYEQYF | TRBJ2-7 | TRBV7-9 | 13 | NA
CASSFSREQYF | TRBJ2-7 | TRBV5-5 | 11 | NA
CASSLLRTKNTEAFF | TRBJ1-1 | TRBV5-1 | 15 | once
CASSENSGRGDTQYF | TRBJ2-3 | TRBV10-1 | 15 | NA